The clone carrying this T cell receptor (beta chain) turned up a few times. Its target is unknown. PCR employed 60 Vbeta and 13 Jbeta primers. Sequencing used immunoSEQ multiplex PCR; TCRdb keeps in-frame clones, though not all of them. The sample shows about 120,000 clones, around 63% of them seen only once. This record comes from a study of cytomegalovirus exposure and HLA in healthy donors. General study points: TCR beta V- and J-gene trimming, according to a later analysis, was linked to a missense DCLRE1C variant.

The ends lost 0 bases at V and 10 bases at J; junction bases unmatched: 4. CDR3 size: 16 residues. Germline assignment: CDR1 LNHNV and CDR2 YYDKDF (reference sequence). Sequencing was carried out using PBMCs. This TCR was sampled from a man in his forties in good health and CMV-seropositive. V and J are TRBV15 and TRBJ2-1; 15 bases match TRBD2. This chain's CDR3 is CATSREVGLAGGEQFF. The CDR3 DNA follows: TGTGCCACCAGCAGAGAGGTTGGACTAGCGGGAGGGGAGCAGTTCTTC.